The T cell receptor beta chain described here comes from a study of chronic HIV infection and antiretroviral therapy. Trimming removed 0 bases from V and 3 bases from J; junction bases left unmatched: 0. This CDR3 has 16 residues. CDR1 is SGDLS, CDR2 YYNGEE, per germline. This clonotype was recorded many times. Via MiXCR, TCRdb re-called the 5' RACE reads, giving one row per CDR3 protein. Among under 55,000 distinct CDR3 sequences listed, under 20% were seen once. Sequenced input: peripheral blood. J is TRBJ2-1 and V is TRBV9; 13 positions match TRBD2. The clonotype comes from an adult who had HIV and had not received antiretroviral therapy, or was an uninfected healthy control (not recorded which). CDR3 amino acids: CASSVGTSGSYNEQFF. The CDR3 region has the DNA TGTGCCAGCAGCGTAGGGACTAGCGGGAGCTACAATGAGCAGTTCTTC.